This entry concerns a single TCR beta chain. How the authors handled the data: Estimates of nucleated cell counts were drawn from the amplification of reference gene primers. Only in-frame clones appear in the TCRdb table, and some are missing; sequencing was by immunoSEQ multiplex PCR. Clone size and V and J calls were adopted from that table, with D and trimming inferred from the DNA. The sample carries more than 70,000 clones, approximately 90% recorded once. The data are from a study of blood T cell repertoires in COVID-19. Looking at the study overall: COVID-19 samples, acute and convalescent, were from the United States, Italy and Spain.

Germline lookup yields CDR1 GTSNPN and CDR2 SVGIG (reference sequence). The V gene lost 3 bases and the J gene lost 3 bases, with 11 bases spanning the gap. The CDR3 is made up of 13 amino acids. The V gene is TRBV30, the J gene TRBJ1-2, with D possibly being TRBD1 (5 bases). This sequence originates from a woman aged 45-65 years with active or convalescent COVID-19. The sequenced sample was peripheral blood. In DNA, the CDR3 is TGTGCCTGGAGGGGAGGACAATACTATGGCTACACCTTC. Its translation: CAWRGGQYYGYTF.